A selection of T cell receptor beta chains follows, all from one sample in a study of cytomegalovirus exposure and HLA in healthy donors. Produced via immunoSEQ multiplex PCR; TCRdb's table is partial and in-frame only. The repertoire includes around 150,000 clones, roughly 85% of them detected once, and 1.7% sits in the top ten. The sample was PBMCs. Receptors were obtained from a woman aged 30 to 39 in good health and CMV-seronegative. Each CDR3 is given with its conserved first and last residue. The order of the fields is J gene, clone size, D gene, V gene, CDR3 protein, CDR3 DNA. A D gene is named only where the DNA matches it firmly. Some rows have no size entry. The others give once, few or many, or a class for an expanded clone.

J: TRBJ2-4
size: .
D: .
V: TRBV18
CDR3: CASSPPEGRSKNIQYF
DNA: TGTGCCAGCTCACCACCGGAGGGGCGATCCAAAAACATTCAGTACTTC

J: TRBJ2-1
size: once
D: .
V: TRBV5-1
CDR3: CASSLVQDNEQFF
DNA: TGCGCCAGCAGCTTGGTCCAGGACAATGAGCAGTTCTTC

J: TRBJ1-2
size: once
D: .
V: TRBV4-1
CDR3: CASSAGLNYGYTF
DNA: TGCGCCAGCAGCGCAGGCCTAAACTATGGCTACACCTTC

J: TRBJ2-7
size: once
D: .
V: TRBV5-4
CDR3: CASSLVGGAREQYF
DNA: TGTGCCAGCAGCTTGGTTGGGGGCGCCCGTGAGCAGTACTTC

J: TRBJ1-2
size: .
D: .
V: TRBV9
CDR3: CASSAGTREDYGYTF
DNA: TGTGCCAGCAGCGCCGGGACCAGGGAGGACTATGGCTACACCTTC

J: TRBJ1-1
size: few
D: TRBD1
V: TRBV11-2
CDR3: CASSLARDSEAFF
DNA: TGTGCCAGCAGCTTAGCCCGGGACAGCGAAGCTTTCTTT

J: TRBJ2-7
size: .
D: TRBD2
V: TRBV2
CDR3: CASSFPTSGVDEQYF
DNA: TGTGCCAGCAGTTTTCCGACTAGCGGGGTCGACGAGCAGTACTTC

J: TRBJ1-1
size: .
D: .
V: TRBV29-1
CDR3: CSVESGVNTEAFF
DNA: TGCAGCGTTGAGTCGGGGGTGAACACTGAAGCTTTCTTT

J: TRBJ1-3
size: .
D: .
V: TRBV6-5
CDR3: CASSYLGGSGNTIYF
DNA: TGTGCCAGCAGTTACTTAGGGGGCTCTGGAAACACCATATATTTT

J: TRBJ2-3
size: once
D: .
V: TRBV19
CDR3: CASSSSGTNTDTQYF
DNA: TGTGCCAGTAGCAGTTCCGGGACAAACACAGATACGCAGTATTTT

J: TRBJ1-1
size: .
D: .
V: TRBV4-3
CDR3: CASSRKGGDTEAFF
DNA: TGCGCCAGCAGTCGCAAAGGGGGGGACACTGAAGCTTTCTTT

J: TRBJ1-2
size: .
D: TRBD1
V: TRBV6-5
CDR3: CASTTTGMYGYTF
DNA: TGTGCCAGCACCACGACAGGGATGTATGGCTACACCTTC

J: TRBJ1-3
size: .
D: .
V: TRBV9
CDR3: CASSVGQAPTIYF
DNA: TGTGCCAGCAGCGTCGGCCAGGCCCCCACCATATATTTT

J: TRBJ1-1
size: .
D: .
V: TRBV2
CDR3: CASSKGYTPPEAFF
DNA: TGTGCCAGCAGTAAAGGGTATACTCCACCTGAAGCTTTCTTT

J: TRBJ2-2
size: few
D: TRBD2
V: TRBV7-2
CDR3: CASSLTSGANTGELFF
DNA: TGTGCCAGCAGCCTGACTAGCGGGGCGAACACCGGGGAGCTGTTTTTT

J: TRBJ2-5
size: few
D: .
V: TRBV5-1
CDR3: CASSPLGGISQETQYF
DNA: TGCGCCAGCAGCCCCCTCGGAGGGATATCTCAAGAGACCCAGTACTTC

J: TRBJ2-5
size: few
D: .
V: TRBV5-4
CDR3: CASSFGSRETQYF
DNA: TGTGCCAGCAGCTTTGGTTCTAGAGAGACCCAGTACTTC

J: TRBJ2-1
size: .
D: .
V: TRBV6-1
CDR3: CASRIGQHNEQFF
DNA: TGTGCCAGCAGGATCGGACAGCACAATGAGCAGTTCTTC

J: TRBJ1-2
size: .
D: .
V: TRBV2
CDR3: CASSEELYGYTF
DNA: TGTGCCAGCAGTGAAGAGCTCTATGGCTACACCTTC

J: TRBJ2-2
size: .
D: TRBD1
V: TRBV7-7
CDR3: CASSLGRGLNTGELFF
DNA: TGTGCCAGCAGCTTGGGCAGGGGGCTTAATACCGGGGAGCTGTTTTTT

J: TRBJ2-3
size: once
D: .
V: TRBV30
CDR3: CAWSVGGANTQYF
DNA: TGTGCCTGGAGTGTGGGGGGGGCCAATACGCAGTATTTT

J: TRBJ2-7
size: .
D: TRBD1
V: TRBV7-3
CDR3: CASSFAGTDFYEQYF
DNA: TGTGCCAGCAGCTTTGCCGGGACAGACTTCTACGAGCAGTACTTC

J: TRBJ2-5
size: .
D: TRBD2
V: TRBV11-1
CDR3: CASSLRSSGGSPEGETQYF
DNA: TGTGCCAGCAGTTTAAGGTCCAGCGGGGGCTCACCGGAGGGGGAGACCCAGTACTTC

J: TRBJ1-1
size: .
D: TRBD1
V: TRBV27
CDR3: CASSFQTGALNTEAFF
DNA: TGTGCCAGCAGTTTCCAGACAGGGGCCCTGAACACTGAAGCTTTCTTT

J: TRBJ2-2
size: .
D: TRBD2
V: TRBV18
CDR3: CASSPRTSGGVNTGELFF
DNA: TGTGCCAGCTCACCCCGGACTAGCGGGGGGGTGAACACCGGGGAGCTGTTTTTT

J: TRBJ1-2
size: .
D: TRBD1
V: TRBV7-2
CDR3: CASSPGTEDGYTF
DNA: TGTGCCAGCAGCCCCGGGACAGAAGATGGCTACACCTTC

J: TRBJ1-2
size: .
D: .
V: TRBV4-1
CDR3: CASSSITFYGYTF
DNA: TGCGCCAGCAGCTCGATCACATTCTATGGCTACACCTTC

J: TRBJ2-7
size: .
D: TRBD2
V: TRBV2
CDR3: CASSDWGGSSYEQYF
DNA: TGTGCCAGCAGTGATTGGGGGGGGAGCTCCTACGAGCAGTACTTC

J: TRBJ1-5
size: .
D: TRBD1
V: TRBV2
CDR3: CASSDRTGGGQPQHF
DNA: TGTGCCAGCAGTGATAGAACAGGGGGCGGTCAGCCCCAGCATTTT

J: TRBJ1-2
size: .
D: TRBD1
V: TRBV5-4
CDR3: CASSVDRDYGYTF
DNA: TGTGCCAGCAGCGTCGACAGGGACTATGGCTACACCTTC

J: TRBJ1-1
size: .
D: .
V: TRBV4-3
CDR3: CASSPGGSNTEAFF
DNA: TGCGCCAGCAGCCCAGGTGGGTCGAACACTGAAGCTTTCTTT

J: TRBJ1-6
size: once
D: TRBD1
V: TRBV19
CDR3: CASSIRGQAASPLHF
DNA: TGTGCCAGTAGTATCAGGGGACAGGCTGCTTCACCCCTCCACTTT

J: TRBJ2-3
size: few
D: .
V: TRBV7-8
CDR3: CASTLSSRHTDTQYF
DNA: TGTGCCAGCACCCTGTCCTCGCGGCACACAGATACGCAGTATTTT

J: TRBJ2-7
size: .
D: .
V: TRBV6-4
CDR3: CASSDSVRDEQYF
DNA: TGTGCCAGCAGTGACTCGGTCAGGGACGAGCAGTACTTC

J: TRBJ1-1
size: .
D: .
V: TRBV7-9
CDR3: CASSLVPVSTEAFF
DNA: TGTGCCAGCAGCTTAGTCCCAGTTTCCACTGAAGCTTTCTTT

J: TRBJ2-1
size: .
D: .
V: TRBV19
CDR3: CASSIDPRGNEQFF
DNA: TGTGCCAGTAGTATAGATCCCCGGGGGAATGAGCAGTTCTTC

J: TRBJ1-2
size: .
D: .
V: TRBV5-1
CDR3: CASSLQGGPNYGYTF
DNA: TGCGCCAGCAGCTTGCAGGGAGGCCCAAACTATGGCTACACCTTC

J: TRBJ1-1
size: .
D: TRBD1
V: TRBV7-8
CDR3: CASSLAPSTGKAEAFF
DNA: TGTGCCAGCAGCTTAGCTCCCTCGACAGGGAAGGCTGAAGCTTTCTTT

J: TRBJ2-1
size: .
D: .
V: TRBV11-3
CDR3: CASSVTGAYNEQFF
DNA: TGTGCCAGCAGCGTTACAGGAGCCTACAATGAGCAGTTCTTC

J: TRBJ1-5
size: .
D: .
V: TRBV18
CDR3: CASSQQGSHQPQHF
DNA: TGTGCCAGCTCGCAACAGGGTAGCCATCAGCCCCAGCATTTT

J: TRBJ2-3
size: .
D: .
V: TRBV2
CDR3: CASSERLVGTDTQYF
DNA: TGTGCCAGCAGTGAAAGGCTAGTTGGAACAGATACGCAGTATTTT

J: TRBJ2-3
size: .
D: TRBD2
V: TRBV25-1
CDR3: CASSGGLAGGRDTQYF
DNA: TGTGCCAGCAGTGGCGGACTAGCGGGGGGAAGGGATACGCAGTATTTT

J: TRBJ1-1
size: .
D: .
V: TRBV7-6
CDR3: CASSSNDRDDTTEAFF
DNA: TGTGCCAGCAGCTCCAACGACAGAGACGACACCACTGAAGCTTTCTTT

J: TRBJ1-6
size: .
D: .
V: TRBV6-6
CDR3: CASSYNGGSNSPLHF
DNA: TGTGCCAGCAGTTACAATGGGGGGAGTAATTCACCCCTCCACTTT

J: TRBJ2-1
size: few
D: .
V: TRBV6-6
CDR3: CASRAESYNEQFF
DNA: TGTGCCAGCAGGGCGGAATCCTACAATGAGCAGTTCTTC

J: TRBJ2-5
size: .
D: .
V: TRBV5-1
CDR3: CASSLSPDSEETQYF
DNA: TGCGCCAGCAGCTTGAGCCCCGATTCGGAAGAGACCCAGTACTTC

J: TRBJ1-1
size: .
D: .
V: TRBV6-5
CDR3: CASSKTGGDAEAFF
DNA: TGTGCCAGCTCCAAGACAGGCGGCGACGCTGAAGCTTTCTTT

J: TRBJ2-7
size: .
D: .
V: TRBV6-5
CDR3: CASSYGPSQYF
DNA: TGTGCCAGCAGTTACGGGCCCTCGCAGTACTTC

J: TRBJ2-7
size: .
D: TRBD2
V: TRBV5-6
CDR3: CASSPGVAGGEQYF
DNA: TGTGCCAGCAGCCCGGGGGTGGCGGGGGGCGAGCAGTACTTC

J: TRBJ1-1
size: .
D: .
V: TRBV30
CDR3: CAWSVSGVNTEAFF
DNA: TGTGCCTGGAGTGTATCAGGGGTGAACACTGAAGCTTTCTTT

J: TRBJ1-1
size: .
D: .
V: TRBV10-2
CDR3: CASSSQGWTEAFF
DNA: TGCGCCAGCAGTAGCCAGGGGTGGACTGAAGCTTTCTTT

J: TRBJ2-2
size: .
D: TRBD2
V: TRBV30
CDR3: CAWSVLPLAGGPPGELFF
DNA: TGTGCCTGGAGTGTGCTCCCGTTAGCGGGGGGGCCGCCCGGGGAGCTGTTTTTT

J: TRBJ1-1
size: few
D: TRBD1
V: TRBV5-1
CDR3: CASSLETGGFTEAFF
DNA: TGCGCCAGCAGCTTGGAGACAGGGGGTTTCACTGAAGCTTTCTTT

J: TRBJ1-1
size: .
D: .
V: TRBV27
CDR3: CASRTGTYTEAFF
DNA: TGTGCCAGCAGGACCGGGACTTACACTGAAGCTTTCTTT

J: TRBJ1-1
size: .
D: .
V: TRBV15
CDR3: CATSGLGSLNTEAFF
DNA: TGTGCCACCAGCGGACTTGGTAGCTTGAACACTGAAGCTTTCTTT